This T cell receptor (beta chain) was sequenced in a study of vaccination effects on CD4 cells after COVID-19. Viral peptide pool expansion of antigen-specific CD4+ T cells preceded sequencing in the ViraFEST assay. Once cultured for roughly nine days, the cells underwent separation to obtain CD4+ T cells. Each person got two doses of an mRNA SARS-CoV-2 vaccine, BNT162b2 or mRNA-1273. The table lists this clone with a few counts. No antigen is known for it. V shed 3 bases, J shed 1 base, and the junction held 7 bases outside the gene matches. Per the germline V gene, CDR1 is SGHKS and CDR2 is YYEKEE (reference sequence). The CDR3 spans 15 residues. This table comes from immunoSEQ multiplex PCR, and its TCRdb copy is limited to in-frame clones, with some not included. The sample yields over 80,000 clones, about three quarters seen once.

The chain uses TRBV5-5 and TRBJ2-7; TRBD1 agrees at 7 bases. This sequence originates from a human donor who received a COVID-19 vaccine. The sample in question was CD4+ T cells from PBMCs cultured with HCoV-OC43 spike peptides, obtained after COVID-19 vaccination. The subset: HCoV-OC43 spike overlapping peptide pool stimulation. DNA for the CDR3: TGTGCCAGCAGCTCAACGCCGACAGGGTCCTACGAGCAGTACGTC. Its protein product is CASSSTPTGSYEQYV.